This entry is about one T cell receptor beta chain. This clonotype was seen at least ten times. No cognate antigen has been identified for it. Base qualities were left out, and no much larger clone turns up one base away. Amplification of TCR beta CDR3 regions was carried out from RNA transcripts. The first round of RT-PCR for the TCR CDR3 was performed with the HTBI primer set and the Qiagen OneStep RT-PCR kit. A second multiplex PCR round built the libraries, followed by size selection and purification. The libraries were sequenced on an Illumina HiSeq2000 using paired-end 100 bp reads. Per the original workflow: SOAPnuke was used to process the raw data, throwing out any read that contained adapters or uncalled bases, had a mean Phred below 15, or lacked an exact constant-primer or identifier match. High-quality paired reads were merged using COPE v1.2.5, and each unique nucleotide sequence was defined as a clonotype. MiTCR v1.1 was used to align the clonotypes against IMGT TRBV, TRBD and TRBJ reference segments. Only V-J combinations with frequency above 0.0001, covering roughly 99% of repertoires, were analysed. A TCS score was defined as the ratio between F50 (clonal expansion) and ExV (chaos), using BLOSUM62-based TCRdist between CDR3 peptides within each V-J. Welch's t-statistics and random forest reduced roughly 500 V-J features to 13, which were used in a naive Bayes classifier (R e1071). TCRdb redid the processing of the public reads, applying fastp at Q25 and MiXCR, and retained in-frame beta chains. Each CDR3 protein gets just one entry, which takes the most common genes and DNA from the rows behind it. The V and J calls here are based on TCRdb, not the publication. This sample is represented by approximately 410,000 distinct CDR3 sequences; about an eighth of them were singletons. The top ten clonotypes cover 5% to 6% of the sample.

Stable Graves' hyperthyroidism was defined as the absence of progression to ophthalmopathy over 18 months of follow-up. The hyperthyroidism patients were between 18 and 65 years old and newly diagnosed, with a disease duration of less than 2 months. Patients with uncontrolled infections, other autoimmune diseases, pregnancy or lactation were excluded. Diagnoses were based on clinical symptoms, serum thyroxine and TRAb, thyroid ultrasound and orbital computed tomography. Ficoll-Paque density gradient centrifugation was used to isolate PBMCs from approximately 10 ml of fresh peripheral blood. Trizol reagent was used to extract total RNA, and RNA quality was then checked on an Agilent 2100 Bioanalyzer. The data were taken from a study of T cells in Graves' hyperthyroidism and ophthalmopathy (dated 2019 in TCRdb). Looking at the study overall: Peripheral blood was collected at initial diagnosis, before any treatment. To identify distinguishing TCR V-J signatures, a discovery cohort of about 100 patients was used, comprising roughly 45 with Graves' ophthalmopathy and 57 with stable Graves' hyperthyroidism. Prospective prediction of ophthalmopathy was tested in an independent validation cohort of 18 to 20 hyperthyroidism patients and some 17 patients who later progressed to ophthalmopathy. The approximately 95 discovery patients were divided at random into training and test sets in a 7:3 ratio. The study also compared thyroid tissue and blood T-cell repertoires from a handful of Graves' hyperthyroidism patients. Following sampling, methimazole starting at 30 mg daily was given to hyperthyroidism patients, and high-dose intravenous methylprednisolone was given to ophthalmopathy patients. The paper describes TCR Vbeta CDR3 sequencing of 135 peripheral blood samples, made up of 43 ophthalmopathy patients, over 70 hyperthyroidism patients and around 17 progressor patients. The study at large found these results: In validation, the model predicted progression to ophthalmopathy a median of around six months before onset, with about 67% sensitivity and 72.22% specificity. Ophthalmopathy was separated from stable hyperthyroidism by a 13 V-J signature model, with just over 85% sensitivity and 81% to 83% specificity obtained in cross-validation and 80%/75% obtained in testing. Blood samples also contained most of the expanded thyroid clonotypes (frequency above 0.001), which suggests that blood repertoires may reflect thyroid immune responses. Sample size was not statistically predetermined, and blinding of investigators to group allocation was not performed.

Trimming at the junction amounts to 6 bases on V and 0 bases on J, and the germline ends lie 8 bases apart. Taken from the germline V gene, the CDR1 and CDR2 loops are KGHDR and SFDVKD. From cysteine to phenylalanine, the CDR3 is 14 amino acids long. Only CDR3 DNA remains: 42 bases, in frame from the first base. Sequenced input: blood. The chain links TRBV24-1 with TRBJ2-1, with an unclear D gene assignment. The origin of this receptor is a woman aged 18-35 years with Graves' hyperthyroidism. The CDR3 protein: CATSPRSSYNEQFF. The bases are TGTGCCACCAGTCCCAGGAGCTCCTACAATGAGCAGTTCTTC.